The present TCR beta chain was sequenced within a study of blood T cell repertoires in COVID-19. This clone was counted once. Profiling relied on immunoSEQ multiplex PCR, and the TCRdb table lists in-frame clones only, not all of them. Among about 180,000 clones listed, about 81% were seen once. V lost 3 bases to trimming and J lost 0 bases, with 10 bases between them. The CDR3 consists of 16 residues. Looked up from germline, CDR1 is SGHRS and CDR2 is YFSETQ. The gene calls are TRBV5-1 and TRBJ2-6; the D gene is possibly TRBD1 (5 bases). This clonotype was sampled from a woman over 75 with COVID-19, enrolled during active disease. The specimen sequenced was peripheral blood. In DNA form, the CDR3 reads TGCGCCAGCAGCTCCCAGGGCACCTCTGGGGCCAACGTCCTGACTTTC. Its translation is CASSSQGTSGANVLTF.